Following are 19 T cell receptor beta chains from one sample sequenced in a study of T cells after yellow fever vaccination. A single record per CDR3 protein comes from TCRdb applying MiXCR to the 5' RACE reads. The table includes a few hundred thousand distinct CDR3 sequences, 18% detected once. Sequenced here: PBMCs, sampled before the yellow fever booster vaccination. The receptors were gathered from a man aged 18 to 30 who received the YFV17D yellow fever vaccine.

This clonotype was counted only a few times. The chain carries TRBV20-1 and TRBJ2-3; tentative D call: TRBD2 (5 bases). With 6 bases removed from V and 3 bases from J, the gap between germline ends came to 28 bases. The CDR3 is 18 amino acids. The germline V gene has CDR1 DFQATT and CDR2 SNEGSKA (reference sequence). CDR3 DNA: TGCAGTGCCACCCAGCCCCGAGCGGAGGTAGCGAGAACAGATACGCAGTATTTT. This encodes CSATQPRAEVARTDTQYF.

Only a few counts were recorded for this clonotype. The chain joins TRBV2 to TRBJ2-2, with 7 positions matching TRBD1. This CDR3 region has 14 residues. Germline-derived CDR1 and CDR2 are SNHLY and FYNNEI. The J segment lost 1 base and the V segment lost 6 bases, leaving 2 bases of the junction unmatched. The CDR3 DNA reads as TGTGCCAGCAGGGGACAGAGGAACACCGGGGAGCTGTTTTTT. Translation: CASRGQRNTGELFF.

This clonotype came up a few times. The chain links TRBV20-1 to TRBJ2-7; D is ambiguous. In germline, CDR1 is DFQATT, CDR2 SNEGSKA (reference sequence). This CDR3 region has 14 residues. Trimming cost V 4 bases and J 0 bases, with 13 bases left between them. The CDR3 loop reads CSAMRQRSSYEQYF. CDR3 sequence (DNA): TGCAGTGCTATGCGGCAGAGGAGCTCCTACGAGCAGTACTTC.

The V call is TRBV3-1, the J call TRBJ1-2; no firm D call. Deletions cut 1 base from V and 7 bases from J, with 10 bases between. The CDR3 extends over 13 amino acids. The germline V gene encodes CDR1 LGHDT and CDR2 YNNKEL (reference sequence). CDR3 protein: CASSQGSPLGYTF. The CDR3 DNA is TGTGCCAGCAGCCAAGGGTCTCCCCTTGGCTACACCTTC.

The CDR3: CASSEEQSTDTQYF. CDR3 coding DNA: TGTGCCAGCAGTGAAGAGCAGTCCACAGATACGCAGTATTTT. This chain uses TRBV2 with TRBJ2-3; the D is unclear. V was shortened by 1 base and J by 2 bases, with 7 bases between the two germline ends. The CDR3 covers 14 residues. Germline-derived CDR1 and CDR2 are SNHLY and FYNNEI. Full variable domain (remainder filled in from reference TRBV2 and TRBJ2-3): EPEVTQTPSHQVTQMGQEVILRCVPISNHLYFYWYRQILGQKVEFLVSFYNNEISEKSEIFDDQFSVERPDGSNFTLKIRSTKLEDSAMYFCASSEEQSTDTQYFGPGTRLTVL.

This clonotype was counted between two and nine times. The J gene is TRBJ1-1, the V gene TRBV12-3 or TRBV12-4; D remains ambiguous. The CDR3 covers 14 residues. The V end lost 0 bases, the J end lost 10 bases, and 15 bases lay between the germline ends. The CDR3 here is CASSLARAGSRAFF. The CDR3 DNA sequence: TGTGCCAGCAGTTTAGCGCGGGCAGGCAGCCGAGCTTTCTTT.

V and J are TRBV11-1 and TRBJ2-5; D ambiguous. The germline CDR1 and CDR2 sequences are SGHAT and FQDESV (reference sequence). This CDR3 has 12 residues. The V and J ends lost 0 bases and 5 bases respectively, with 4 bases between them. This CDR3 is CASSLASETQYF. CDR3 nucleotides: TGTGCCAGCAGCTTAGCTTCGGAGACCCAGTACTTC.

Here the CDR3 reads CAWRQGWSSYNEQFF. CDR3 coding DNA: TGTGCCTGGAGACAGGGATGGAGCTCCTACAATGAGCAGTTCTTC. This sequence joins TRBV30 and TRBJ2-1, with D possibly being TRBD1 (6 bases). Trimming stripped 3 bases from V and 0 bases from J, with 12 bases between. The germline V gene has CDR1 GTSNPN and CDR2 SVGIG (reference sequence). The CDR3 sequence is 15 residues long.

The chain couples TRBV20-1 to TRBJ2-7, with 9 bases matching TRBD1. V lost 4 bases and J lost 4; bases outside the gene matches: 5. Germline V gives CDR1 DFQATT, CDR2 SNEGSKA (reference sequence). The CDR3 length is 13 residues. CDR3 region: CSAKQGAGYEQYV. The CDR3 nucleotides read TGCAGTGCTAAACAGGGGGCGGGTTACGAGCAGTACGTC.

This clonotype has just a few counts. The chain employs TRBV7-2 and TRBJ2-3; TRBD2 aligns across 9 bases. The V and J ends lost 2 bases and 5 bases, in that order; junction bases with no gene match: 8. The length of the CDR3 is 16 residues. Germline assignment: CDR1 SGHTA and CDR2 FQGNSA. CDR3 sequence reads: CASSLIRGGAEDTQYF. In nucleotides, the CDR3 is TGTGCCAGCAGCTTAATTCGCGGGGGGGCCGAAGATACGCAGTATTTT. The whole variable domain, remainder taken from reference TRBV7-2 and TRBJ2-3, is GAGVSQSPSNKVTEKGKDVELRCDPISGHTALYWYRQSLGQGLEFLIYFQGNSAPDKSGLPSDRFSAERTGGSVSTLTIQRTQQEDSAVYLCASSLIRGGAEDTQYFGPGTRLTVL.

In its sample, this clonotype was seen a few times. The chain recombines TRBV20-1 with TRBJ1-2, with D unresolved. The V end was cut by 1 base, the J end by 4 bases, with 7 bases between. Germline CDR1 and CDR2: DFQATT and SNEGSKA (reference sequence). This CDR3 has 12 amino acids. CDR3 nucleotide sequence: TGCAGTGCTAGAGGAATGACCTATGGCTACACCTTC. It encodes CSARGMTYGYTF.

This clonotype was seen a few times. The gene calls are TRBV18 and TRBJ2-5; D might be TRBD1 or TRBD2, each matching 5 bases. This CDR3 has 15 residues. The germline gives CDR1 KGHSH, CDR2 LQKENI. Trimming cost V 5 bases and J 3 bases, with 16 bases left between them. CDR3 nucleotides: TGTGCCAGCTCATACCGGGACGGACGGGAAGAGACCCAGTACTTC. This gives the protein CASSYRDGREETQYF.

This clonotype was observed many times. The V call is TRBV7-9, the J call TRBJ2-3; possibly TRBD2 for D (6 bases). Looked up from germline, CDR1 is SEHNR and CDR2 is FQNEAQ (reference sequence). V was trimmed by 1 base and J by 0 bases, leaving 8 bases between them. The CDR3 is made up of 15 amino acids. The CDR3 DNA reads TGTGCCAGCAGCTTAGTGGGGACTAGCACAGATACGCAGTATTTT. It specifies CASSLVGTSTDTQYF. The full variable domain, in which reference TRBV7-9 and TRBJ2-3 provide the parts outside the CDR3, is DTGVSQNPRHKITKRGQNVTFRCDPISEHNRLYWYRQTLGQGPEFLTYFQNEAQLEKSRLLSDRFSAERPKGSFSTLEIQRTEQGDSAMYLCASSLVGTSTDTQYFGPGTRLTVL.

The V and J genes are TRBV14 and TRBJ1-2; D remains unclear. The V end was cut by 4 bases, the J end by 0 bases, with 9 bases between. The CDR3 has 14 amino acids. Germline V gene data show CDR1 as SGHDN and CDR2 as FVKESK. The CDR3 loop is CASSPSGPNYGYTF. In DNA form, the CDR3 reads TGTGCCAGCAGCCCTTCGGGCCCTAACTATGGCTACACCTTC.

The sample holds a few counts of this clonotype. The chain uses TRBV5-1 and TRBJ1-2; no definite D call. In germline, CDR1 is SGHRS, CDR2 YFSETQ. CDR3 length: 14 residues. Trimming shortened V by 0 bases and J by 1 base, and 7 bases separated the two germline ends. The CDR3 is CASSLDSGNYGYTF. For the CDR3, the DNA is TGCGCCAGCAGCTTGGACAGCGGTAACTATGGCTACACCTTC. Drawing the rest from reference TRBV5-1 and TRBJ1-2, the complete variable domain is KAGVTQTPRYLIKTRGQQVTLSCSPISGHRSVSWYQQTPGQGLQFLFEYFSETQRNKGNFPGRFSGRQFSNSRSEMNVSTLELGDSALYLCASSLDSGNYGYTFGSGTRLTVV.

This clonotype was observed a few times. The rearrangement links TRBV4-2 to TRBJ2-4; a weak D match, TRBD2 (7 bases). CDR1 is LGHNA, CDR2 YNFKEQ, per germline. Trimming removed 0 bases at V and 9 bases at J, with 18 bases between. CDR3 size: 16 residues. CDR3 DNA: TGTGCCAGCAGCCAAGATGGCGGGGGCTCCGGGGGCATTCAGTACTTC. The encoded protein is CASSQDGGGSGGIQYF.

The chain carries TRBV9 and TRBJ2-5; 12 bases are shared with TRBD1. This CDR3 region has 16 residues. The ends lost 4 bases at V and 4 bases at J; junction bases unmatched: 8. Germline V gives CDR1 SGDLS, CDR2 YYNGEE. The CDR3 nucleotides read TGTGCCAGCAGCATCGGGACAGGGGGCGCCTTAGAGACCCAGTACTTC. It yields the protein CASSIGTGGALETQYF.

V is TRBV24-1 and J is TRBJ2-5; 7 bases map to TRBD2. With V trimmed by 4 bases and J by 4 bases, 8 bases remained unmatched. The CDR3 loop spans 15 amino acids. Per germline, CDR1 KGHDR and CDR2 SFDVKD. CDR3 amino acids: CATSELAALGETQYF. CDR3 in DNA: TGTGCCACCAGTGAGCTAGCGGCCCTCGGAGAGACCCAGTACTTC.

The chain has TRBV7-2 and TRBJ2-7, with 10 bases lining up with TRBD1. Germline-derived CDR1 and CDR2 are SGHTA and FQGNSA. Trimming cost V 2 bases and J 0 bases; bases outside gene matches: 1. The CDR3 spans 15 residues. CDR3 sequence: CASSLRTGGSYEQYV. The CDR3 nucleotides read TGTGCCAGCAGCTTAAGGACAGGGGGCTCCTACGAGCAGTACGTC.